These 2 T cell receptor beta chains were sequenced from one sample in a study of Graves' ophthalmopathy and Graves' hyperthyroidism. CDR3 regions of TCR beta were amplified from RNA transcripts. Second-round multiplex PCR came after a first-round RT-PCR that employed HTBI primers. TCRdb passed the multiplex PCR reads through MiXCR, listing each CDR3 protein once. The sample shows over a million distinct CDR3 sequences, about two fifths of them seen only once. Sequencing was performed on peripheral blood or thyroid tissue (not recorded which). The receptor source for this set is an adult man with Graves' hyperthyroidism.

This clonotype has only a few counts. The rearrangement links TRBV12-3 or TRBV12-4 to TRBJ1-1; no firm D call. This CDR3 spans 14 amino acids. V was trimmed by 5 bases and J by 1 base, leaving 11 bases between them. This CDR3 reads CASSAPPGNTEAFF. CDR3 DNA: TGTGCCAGCAGTGCCCCGCCAGGGAACACTGAAGCTTTCTTT.

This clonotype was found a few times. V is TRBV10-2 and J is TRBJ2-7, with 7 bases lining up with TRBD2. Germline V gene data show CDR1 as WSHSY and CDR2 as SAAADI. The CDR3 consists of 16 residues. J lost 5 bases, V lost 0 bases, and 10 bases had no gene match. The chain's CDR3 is CASSESSRLAVNEQYF. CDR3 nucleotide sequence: TGCGCCAGCAGTGAGTCCAGTAGGCTAGCGGTCAACGAGCAGTACTTC.